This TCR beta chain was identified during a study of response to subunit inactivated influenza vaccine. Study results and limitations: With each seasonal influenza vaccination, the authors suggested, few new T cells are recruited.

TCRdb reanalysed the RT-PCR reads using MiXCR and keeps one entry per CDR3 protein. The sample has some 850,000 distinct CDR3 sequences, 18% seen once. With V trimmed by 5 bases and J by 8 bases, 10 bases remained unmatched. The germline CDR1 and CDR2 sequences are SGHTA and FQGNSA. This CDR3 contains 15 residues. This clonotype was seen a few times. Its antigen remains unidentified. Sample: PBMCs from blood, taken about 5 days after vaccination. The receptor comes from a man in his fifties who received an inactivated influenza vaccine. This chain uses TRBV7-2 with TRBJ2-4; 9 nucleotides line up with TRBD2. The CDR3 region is CASSPQGGGADIQYF. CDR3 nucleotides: TGTGCCAGCAGCCCGCAGGGCGGGGGGGCTGACATTCAGTACTTC.